This paragraph covers one TCR beta chain sequence. This specimen belongs to a study of T-cell reconstitution after alpha-beta-depleted transplantation in children. Unique molecular identifiers featured in how the TCRbeta library was prepared. TCRdb processed the PCR reads anew with MiXCR; each CDR3 protein has one entry. The sample carries approximately 490,000 distinct CDR3 sequences, roughly an eighth recorded once. Trimming removed 0 bases from V and 3 bases from J, with 13 bases in between. Germline V gives CDR1 SGHRS, CDR2 YFSETQ. This CDR3 comprises 16 residues. The source of this sequence is a human donor who donated a stem cell graft to a child with combined immunodeficiency. The rearrangement joins TRBV5-1 to TRBJ1-3; no clear D gene. This sample comprised PBMCs from the stem cell graft donor, obtained from the stem cell graft. The CDR3 coding sequence is TGCGCCAGCAGCTTGGCCTTGGAGGGTGTTGGAAACACCATATATTTT. This codes for CASSLALEGVGNTIYF. Supplemented by reference TRBV5-1 and TRBJ1-3, the full variable domain reads KAGVTQTPRYLIKTRGQQVTLSCSPISGHRSVSWYQQTPGQGLQFLFEYFSETQRNKGNFPGRFSGRQFSNSRSEMNVSTLELGDSALYLCASSLALEGVGNTIYFGEGSWLTVV.